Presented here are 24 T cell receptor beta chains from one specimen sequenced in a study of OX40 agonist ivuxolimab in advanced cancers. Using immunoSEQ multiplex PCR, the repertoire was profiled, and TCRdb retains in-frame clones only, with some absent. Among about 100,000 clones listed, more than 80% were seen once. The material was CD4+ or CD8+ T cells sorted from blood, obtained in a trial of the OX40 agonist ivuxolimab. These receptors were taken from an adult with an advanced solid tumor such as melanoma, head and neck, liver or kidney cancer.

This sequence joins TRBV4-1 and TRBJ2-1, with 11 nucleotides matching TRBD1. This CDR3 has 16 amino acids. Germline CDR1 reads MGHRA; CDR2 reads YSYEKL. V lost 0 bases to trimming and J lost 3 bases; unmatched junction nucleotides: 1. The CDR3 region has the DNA TGCGCCAGCAGCCAAGAAGGGACAGGGGGCTACAATGAGCAGTTCTTC. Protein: CASSQEGTGGYNEQFF.

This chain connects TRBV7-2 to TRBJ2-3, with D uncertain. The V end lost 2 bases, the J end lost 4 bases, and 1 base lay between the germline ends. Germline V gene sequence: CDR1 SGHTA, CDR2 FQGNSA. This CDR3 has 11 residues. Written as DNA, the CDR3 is TGTGCCAGCAGCTTATCAGATACGCAGTATTTT. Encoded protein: CASSLSDTQYF.

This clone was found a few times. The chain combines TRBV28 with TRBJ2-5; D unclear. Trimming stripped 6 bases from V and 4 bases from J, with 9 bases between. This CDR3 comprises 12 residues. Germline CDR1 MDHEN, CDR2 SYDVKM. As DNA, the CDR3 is TGTGCCAGCAGCCTCGGCCTAGAGACCCAGTACTTC. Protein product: CASSLGLETQYF. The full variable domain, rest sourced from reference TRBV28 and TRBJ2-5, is DVKVTQSSRYLVKRTGEKVFLECVQDMDHENMFWYRQDPGLGLRLIYFSYDVKMKEKGDIPEGYSVSREKKERFSLILESASTNQTSMYLCASSLGLETQYFGPGTRLLVL.

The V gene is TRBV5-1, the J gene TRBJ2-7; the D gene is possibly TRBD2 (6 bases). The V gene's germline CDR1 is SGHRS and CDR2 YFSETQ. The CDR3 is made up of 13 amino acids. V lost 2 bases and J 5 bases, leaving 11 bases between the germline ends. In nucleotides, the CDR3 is TGCGCCAGCAGCTTACCTTGGGGGGACGAGCAGTACTTC. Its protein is CASSLPWGDEQYF. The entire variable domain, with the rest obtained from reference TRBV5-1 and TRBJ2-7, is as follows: KAGVTQTPRYLIKTRGQQVTLSCSPISGHRSVSWYQQTPGQGLQFLFEYFSETQRNKGNFPGRFSGRQFSNSRSEMNVSTLELGDSALYLCASSLPWGDEQYFGPGTRLTVT.

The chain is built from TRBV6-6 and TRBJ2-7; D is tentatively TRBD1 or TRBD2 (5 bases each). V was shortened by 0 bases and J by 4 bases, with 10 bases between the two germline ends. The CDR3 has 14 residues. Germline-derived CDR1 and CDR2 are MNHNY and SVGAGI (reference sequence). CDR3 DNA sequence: TGTGCCAGCAGTTACTCGGGGGAGTCTTACGAGCAGTACTTC. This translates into CASSYSGESYEQYF.

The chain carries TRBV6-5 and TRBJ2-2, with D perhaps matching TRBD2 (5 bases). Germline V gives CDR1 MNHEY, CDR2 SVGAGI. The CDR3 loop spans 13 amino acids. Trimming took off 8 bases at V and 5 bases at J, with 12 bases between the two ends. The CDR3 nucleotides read TGTGCCAGCCGGGATATTTTAACCGGGGAGCTGTTTTTT. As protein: CASRDILTGELFF.

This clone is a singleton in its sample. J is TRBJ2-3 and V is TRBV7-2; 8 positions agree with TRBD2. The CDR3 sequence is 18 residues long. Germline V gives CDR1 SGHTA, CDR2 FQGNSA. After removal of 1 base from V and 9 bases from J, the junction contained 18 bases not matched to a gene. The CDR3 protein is CASSLGSSRGGARGTQYF. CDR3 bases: TGTGCCAGCAGCTTAGGAAGCTCCCGGGGGGGGGCCAGAGGAACGCAGTATTTT.

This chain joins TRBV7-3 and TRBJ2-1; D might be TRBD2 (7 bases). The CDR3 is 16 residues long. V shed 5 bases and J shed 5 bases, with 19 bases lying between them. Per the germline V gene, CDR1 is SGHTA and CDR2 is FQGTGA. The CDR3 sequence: CASSIGGLAANNEQFF. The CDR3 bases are TGTGCCAGCAGCATAGGGGGGCTAGCGGCAAACAATGAGCAGTTCTTC.

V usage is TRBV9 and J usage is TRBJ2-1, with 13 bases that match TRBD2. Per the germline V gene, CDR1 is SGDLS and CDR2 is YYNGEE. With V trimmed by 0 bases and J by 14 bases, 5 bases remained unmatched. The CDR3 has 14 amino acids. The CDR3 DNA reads TGTGCCAGCAGCGTAGGAACTAGCGGGAGGGTAAAGTTCTTC. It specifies CASSVGTSGRVKFF.

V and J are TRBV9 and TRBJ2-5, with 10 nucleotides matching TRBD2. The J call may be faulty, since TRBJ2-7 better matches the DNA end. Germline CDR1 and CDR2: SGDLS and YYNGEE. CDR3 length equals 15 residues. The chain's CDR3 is CASSVVGLAGDEQYF. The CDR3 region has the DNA TGTGCCAGCAGCGTAGTTGGGCTAGCGGGAGACGAGCAGTACTTC.

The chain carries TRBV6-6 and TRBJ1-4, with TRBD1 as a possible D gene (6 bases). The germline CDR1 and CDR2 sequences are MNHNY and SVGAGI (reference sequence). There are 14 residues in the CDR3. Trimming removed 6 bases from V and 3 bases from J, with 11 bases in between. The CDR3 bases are TGTGCCAGCAGAGCAGGGACACCTAATGAAAAACTGTTTTTT. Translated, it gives CASRAGTPNEKLFF.

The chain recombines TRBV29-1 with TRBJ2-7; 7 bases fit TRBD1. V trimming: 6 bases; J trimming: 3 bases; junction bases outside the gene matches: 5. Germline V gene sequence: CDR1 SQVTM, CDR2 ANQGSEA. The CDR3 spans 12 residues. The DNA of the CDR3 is TGCAGCGTGGCCGGGACAGTCTACGAGCAGTACTTC. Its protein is CSVAGTVYEQYF.

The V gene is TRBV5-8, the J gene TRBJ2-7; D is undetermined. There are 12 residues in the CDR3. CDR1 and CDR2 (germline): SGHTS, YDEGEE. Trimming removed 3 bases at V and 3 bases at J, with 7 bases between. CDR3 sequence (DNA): TGTGCCAGCAGCTCGGTGAACTACGAGCAGTACTTC. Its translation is CASSSVNYEQYF. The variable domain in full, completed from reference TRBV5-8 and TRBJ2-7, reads EAGVTQSPTHLIKTRGQQATLRCSPISGHTSVYWYQQALGLGLQFLLWYDEGEERNRGNFPPRFSGRQFPNYSSELNVNALELEDSALYLCASSSVNYEQYFGPGTRLTVT.

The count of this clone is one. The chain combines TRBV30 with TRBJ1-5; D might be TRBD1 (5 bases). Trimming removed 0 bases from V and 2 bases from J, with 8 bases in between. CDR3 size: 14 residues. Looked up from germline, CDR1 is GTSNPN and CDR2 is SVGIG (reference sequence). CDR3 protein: CAWSVDSGNQPQHF. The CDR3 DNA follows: TGTGCCTGGAGTGTAGACAGTGGCAATCAGCCCCAGCATTTT.

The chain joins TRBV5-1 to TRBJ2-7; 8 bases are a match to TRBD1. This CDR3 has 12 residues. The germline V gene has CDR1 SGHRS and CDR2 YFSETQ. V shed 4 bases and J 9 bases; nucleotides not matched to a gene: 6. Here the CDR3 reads CASSQGTGWQYF. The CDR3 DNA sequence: TGCGCCAGCAGCCAGGGGACAGGTTGGCAGTACTTC.

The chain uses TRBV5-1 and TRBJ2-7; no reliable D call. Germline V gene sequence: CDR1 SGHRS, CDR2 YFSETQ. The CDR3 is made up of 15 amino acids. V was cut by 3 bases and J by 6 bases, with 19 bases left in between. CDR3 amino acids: CASSYASRASGEQYF. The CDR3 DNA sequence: TGCGCCAGCAGCTACGCCTCCCGGGCCTCGGGCGAGCAGTACTTC.

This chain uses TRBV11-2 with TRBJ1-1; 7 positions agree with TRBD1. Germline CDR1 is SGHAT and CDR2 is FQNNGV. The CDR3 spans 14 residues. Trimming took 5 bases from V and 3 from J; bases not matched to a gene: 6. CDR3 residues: CASSHRGSDTEAFF. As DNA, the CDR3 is TGTGCCAGCAGCCACAGGGGTTCGGACACTGAAGCTTTCTTT.

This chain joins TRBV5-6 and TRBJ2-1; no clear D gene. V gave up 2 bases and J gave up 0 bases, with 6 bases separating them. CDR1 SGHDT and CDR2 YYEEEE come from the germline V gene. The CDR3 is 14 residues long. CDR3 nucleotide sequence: TGTGCCAGCAGCTTAAGGAGCTCCTACAATGAGCAGTTCTTC. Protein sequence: CASSLRSSYNEQFF.

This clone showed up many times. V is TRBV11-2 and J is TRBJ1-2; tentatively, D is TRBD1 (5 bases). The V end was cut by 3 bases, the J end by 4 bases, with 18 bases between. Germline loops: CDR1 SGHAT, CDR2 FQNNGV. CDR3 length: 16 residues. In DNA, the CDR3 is TGTGCCAGCAGCTTGTATCAAGGGGCCCTGGGCTATGGCTACACCTTC. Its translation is CASSLYQGALGYGYTF.

The CDR3 here is CASRVSRTGYTEAFF. The CDR3 nucleotides read TGTGCCAGCAGAGTATCGAGGACAGGGTACACTGAAGCTTTCTTT. The V and J genes are TRBV27 and TRBJ1-1; 8 nucleotides align to TRBD1. The CDR3 loop spans 15 amino acids. Germline CDR1 reads MNHEY; CDR2 reads SMNVEV (reference sequence). Trimming removed 6 bases from V and 3 bases from J; junction bases left unmatched: 9.

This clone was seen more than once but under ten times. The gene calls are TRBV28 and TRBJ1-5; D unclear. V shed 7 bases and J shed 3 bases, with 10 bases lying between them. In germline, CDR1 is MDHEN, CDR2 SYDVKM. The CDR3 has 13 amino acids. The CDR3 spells CASTDRLNQPQHF. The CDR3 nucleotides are TGTGCCAGCACCGATCGTCTCAATCAGCCCCAGCATTTT.

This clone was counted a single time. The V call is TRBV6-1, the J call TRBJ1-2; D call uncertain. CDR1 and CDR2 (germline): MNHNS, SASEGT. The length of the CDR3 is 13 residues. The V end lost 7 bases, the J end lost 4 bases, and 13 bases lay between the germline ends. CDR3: CASKYQATYGYTF. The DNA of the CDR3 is TGTGCCAGCAAATATCAGGCGACCTATGGCTACACCTTC.

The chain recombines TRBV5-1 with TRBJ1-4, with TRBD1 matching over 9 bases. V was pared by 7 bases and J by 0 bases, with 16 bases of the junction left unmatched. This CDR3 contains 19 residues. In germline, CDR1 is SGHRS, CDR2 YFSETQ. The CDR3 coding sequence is TGCGCCAGCTCCTTGACCCTGACAGGGGGGGACGCAACTAATGAAAAACTGTTTTTT. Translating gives CASSLTLTGGDATNEKLFF.

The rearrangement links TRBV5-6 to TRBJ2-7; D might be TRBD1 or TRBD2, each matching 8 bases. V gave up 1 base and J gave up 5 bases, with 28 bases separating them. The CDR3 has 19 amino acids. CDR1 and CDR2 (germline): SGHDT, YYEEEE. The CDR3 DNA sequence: TGTGCCAGCAGCTTGAGTGACAGGGGATATAGCGGGACGTTCGACGAGCAGTACTTC. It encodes CASSLSDRGYSGTFDEQYF. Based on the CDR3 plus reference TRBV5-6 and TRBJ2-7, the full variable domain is DAGVTQSPTHLIKTRGQQVTLRCSPKSGHDTVSWYQQALGQGPQFIFQYYEEEERQRGNFPDRFSGHQFPNYSSELNVNALLLGDSALYLCASSLSDRGYSGTFDEQYFGPGTRLTVT.